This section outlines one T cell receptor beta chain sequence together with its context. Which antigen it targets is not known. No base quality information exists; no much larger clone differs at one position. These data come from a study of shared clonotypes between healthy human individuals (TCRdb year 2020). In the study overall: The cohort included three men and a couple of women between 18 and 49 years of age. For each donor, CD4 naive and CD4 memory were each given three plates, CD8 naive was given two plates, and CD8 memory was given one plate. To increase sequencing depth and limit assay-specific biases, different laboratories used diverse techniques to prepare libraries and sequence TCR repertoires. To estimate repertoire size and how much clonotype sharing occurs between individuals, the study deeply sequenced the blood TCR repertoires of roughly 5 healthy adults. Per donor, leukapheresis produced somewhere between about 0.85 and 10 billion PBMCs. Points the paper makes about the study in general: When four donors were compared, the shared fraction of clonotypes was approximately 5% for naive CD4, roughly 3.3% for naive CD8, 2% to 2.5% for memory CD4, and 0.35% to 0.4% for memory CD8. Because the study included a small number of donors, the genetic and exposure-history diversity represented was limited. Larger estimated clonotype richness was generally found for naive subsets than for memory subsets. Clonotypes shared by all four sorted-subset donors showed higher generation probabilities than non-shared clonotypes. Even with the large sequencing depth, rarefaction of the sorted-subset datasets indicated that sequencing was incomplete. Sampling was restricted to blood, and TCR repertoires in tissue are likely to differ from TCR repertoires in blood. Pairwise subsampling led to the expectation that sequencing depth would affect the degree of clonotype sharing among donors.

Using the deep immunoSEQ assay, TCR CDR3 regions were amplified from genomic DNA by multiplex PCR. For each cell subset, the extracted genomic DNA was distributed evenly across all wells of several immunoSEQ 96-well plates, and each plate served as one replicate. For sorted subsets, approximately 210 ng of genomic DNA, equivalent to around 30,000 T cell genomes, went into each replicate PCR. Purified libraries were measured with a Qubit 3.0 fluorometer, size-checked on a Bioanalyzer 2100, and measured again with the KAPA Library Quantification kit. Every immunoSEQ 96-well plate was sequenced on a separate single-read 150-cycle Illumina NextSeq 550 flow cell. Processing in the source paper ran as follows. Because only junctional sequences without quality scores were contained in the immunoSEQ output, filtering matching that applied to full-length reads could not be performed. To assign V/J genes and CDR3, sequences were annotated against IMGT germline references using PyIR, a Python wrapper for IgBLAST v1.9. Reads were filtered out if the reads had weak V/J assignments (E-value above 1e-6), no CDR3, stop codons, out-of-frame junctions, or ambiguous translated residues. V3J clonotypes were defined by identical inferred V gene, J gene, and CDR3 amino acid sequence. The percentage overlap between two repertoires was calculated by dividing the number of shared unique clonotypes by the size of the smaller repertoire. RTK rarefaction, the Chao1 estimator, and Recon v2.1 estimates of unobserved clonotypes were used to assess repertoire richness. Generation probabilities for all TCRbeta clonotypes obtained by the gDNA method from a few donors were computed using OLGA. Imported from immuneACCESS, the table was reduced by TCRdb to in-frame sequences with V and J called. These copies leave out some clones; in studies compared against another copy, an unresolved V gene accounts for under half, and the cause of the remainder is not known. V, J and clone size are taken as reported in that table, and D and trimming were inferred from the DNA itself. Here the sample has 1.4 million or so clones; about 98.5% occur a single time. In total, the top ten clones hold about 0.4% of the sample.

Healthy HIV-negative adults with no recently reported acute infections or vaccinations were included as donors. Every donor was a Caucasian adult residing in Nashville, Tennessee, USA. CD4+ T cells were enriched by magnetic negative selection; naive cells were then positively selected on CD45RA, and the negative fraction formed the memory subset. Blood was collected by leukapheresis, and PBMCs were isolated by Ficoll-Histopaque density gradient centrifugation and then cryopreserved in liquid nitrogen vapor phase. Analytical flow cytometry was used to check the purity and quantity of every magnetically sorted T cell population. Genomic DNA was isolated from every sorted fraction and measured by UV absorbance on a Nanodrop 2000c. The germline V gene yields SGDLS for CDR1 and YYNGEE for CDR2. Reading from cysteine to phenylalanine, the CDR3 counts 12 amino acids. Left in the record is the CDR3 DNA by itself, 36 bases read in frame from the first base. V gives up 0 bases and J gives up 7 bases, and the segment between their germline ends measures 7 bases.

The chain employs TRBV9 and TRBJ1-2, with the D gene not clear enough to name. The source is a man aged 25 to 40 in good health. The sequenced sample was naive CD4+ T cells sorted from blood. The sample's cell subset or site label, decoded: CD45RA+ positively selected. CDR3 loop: CASSVAQGGYTF. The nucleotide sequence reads TGTGCCAGCAGCGTAGCTCAAGGTGGCTACACCTTC.